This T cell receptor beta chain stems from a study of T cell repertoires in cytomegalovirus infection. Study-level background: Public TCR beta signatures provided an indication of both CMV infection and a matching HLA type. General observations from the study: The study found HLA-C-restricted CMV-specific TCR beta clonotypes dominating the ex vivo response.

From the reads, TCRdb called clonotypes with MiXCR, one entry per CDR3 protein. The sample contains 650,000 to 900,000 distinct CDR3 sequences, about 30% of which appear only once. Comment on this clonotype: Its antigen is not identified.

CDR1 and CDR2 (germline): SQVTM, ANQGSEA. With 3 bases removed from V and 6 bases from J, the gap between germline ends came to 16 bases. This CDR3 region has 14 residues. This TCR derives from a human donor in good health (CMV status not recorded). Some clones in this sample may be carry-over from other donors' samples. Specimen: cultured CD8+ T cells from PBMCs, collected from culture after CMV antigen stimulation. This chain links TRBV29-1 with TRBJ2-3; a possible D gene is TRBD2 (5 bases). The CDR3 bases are TGCAGCGTTGAGGACTCGCTCCGCGTGGATACGCAGTATTTT. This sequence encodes CSVEDSLRVDTQYF.